This T cell receptor (beta chain) comes out of a study of cytomegalovirus exposure and HLA in healthy donors. Study results and caveats: Investigators reported 164 TCR beta chains as tied to cytomegalovirus. TCR beta V segments were, for the most part, productive about 87% or about 30% of the time in an earlier analysis.

Amplification used 60 Vbeta primers and 13 Jbeta primers. Using immunoSEQ multiplex PCR, the repertoire was profiled, and TCRdb retains in-frame clones only, with some absent. The sample has fewer than 200,000 clones; the top ten hold 1% to 1.5%. CDR1 and CDR2 from the germline V gene are SGHVS and FQNEAQ. This CDR3 is 18 amino acids long. Between the trimmed V and J ends, which lost 2 bases and 4 bases, there was a span of 21 bases. Comments on this clone: The antigen is not known.

Sequenced sample: PBMCs. The chain employs TRBV7-8 and TRBJ1-5; tentatively, D is TRBD1 (6 bases). The clonotype was recovered from a woman aged 55-75 years in good health and CMV-seronegative. CDR3 DNA: TGTGCCAGCAGCTTATACAGGGTCGGGCTCACTAATAATCAGCCCCAGCATTTT. It yields the protein CASSLYRVGLTNNQPQHF.